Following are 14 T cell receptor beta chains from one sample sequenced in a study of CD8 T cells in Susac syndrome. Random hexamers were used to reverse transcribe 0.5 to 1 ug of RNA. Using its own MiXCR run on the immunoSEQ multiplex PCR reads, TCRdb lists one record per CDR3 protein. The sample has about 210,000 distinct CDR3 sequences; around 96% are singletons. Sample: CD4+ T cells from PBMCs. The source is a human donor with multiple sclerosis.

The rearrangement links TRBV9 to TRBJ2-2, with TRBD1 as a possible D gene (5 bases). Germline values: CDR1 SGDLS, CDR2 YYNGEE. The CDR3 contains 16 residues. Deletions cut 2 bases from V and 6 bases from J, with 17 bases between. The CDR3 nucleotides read TGTGCCAGCAGCGTGTCTGCAGGGTCCGTCGCCGGGGAGCTGTTTTTT. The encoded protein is CASSVSAGSVAGELFF.

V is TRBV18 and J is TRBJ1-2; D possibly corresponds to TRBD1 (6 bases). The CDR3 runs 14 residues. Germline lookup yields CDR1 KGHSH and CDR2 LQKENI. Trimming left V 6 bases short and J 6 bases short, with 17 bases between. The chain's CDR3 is CASSHSTSGDGYTF. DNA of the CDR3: TGTGCCAGCTCGCACTCAACTTCAGGGGATGGCTACACCTTC.

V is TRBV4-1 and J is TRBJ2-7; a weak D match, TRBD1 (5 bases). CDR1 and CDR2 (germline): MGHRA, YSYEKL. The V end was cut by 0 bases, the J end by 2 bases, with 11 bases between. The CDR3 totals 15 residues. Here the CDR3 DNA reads TGCGCCAGCAGCCAAGATACAGGAAGAACCTACGAGCAGTACTTC. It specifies CASSQDTGRTYEQYF.

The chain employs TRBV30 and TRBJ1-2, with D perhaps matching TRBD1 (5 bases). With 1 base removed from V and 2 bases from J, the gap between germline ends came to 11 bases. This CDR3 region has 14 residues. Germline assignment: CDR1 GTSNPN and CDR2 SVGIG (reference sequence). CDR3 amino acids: CAWSAVEGNYGYTF. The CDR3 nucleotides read TGTGCCTGGAGTGCGGTGGAGGGGAACTATGGCTACACCTTC. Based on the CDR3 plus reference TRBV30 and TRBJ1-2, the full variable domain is SQTIHQWPATLVQPVGSPLSLECTVEGTSNPNLYWYRQAAGRGLQLLFYSVGIGQISSEVPQNLSASRPQDRQFILSSKKLLLSDSGFYLCAWSAVEGNYGYTFGSGTRLTVV.

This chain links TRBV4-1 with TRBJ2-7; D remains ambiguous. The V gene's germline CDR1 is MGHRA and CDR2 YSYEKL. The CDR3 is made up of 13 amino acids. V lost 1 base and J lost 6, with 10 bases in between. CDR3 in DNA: TGCGCCAGCAGCCAAGTTCTTGACCGCGAGCAGTACTTC. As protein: CASSQVLDREQYF.

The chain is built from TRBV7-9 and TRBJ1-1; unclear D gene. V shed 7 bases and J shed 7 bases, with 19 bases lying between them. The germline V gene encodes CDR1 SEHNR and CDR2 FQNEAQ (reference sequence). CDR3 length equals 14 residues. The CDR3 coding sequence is TGTGCCAGCAAACACGGAGGGCCCCCCGGTGAAGCTTTCTTT. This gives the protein CASKHGGPPGEAFF.

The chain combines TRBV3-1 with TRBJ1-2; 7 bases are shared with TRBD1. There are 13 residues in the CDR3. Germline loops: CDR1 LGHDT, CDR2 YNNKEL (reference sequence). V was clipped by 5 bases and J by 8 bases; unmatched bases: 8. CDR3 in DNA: TGTGCCAGCAGCACAGGGGAAGGTGGCGGCTACACCTTC. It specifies CASSTGEGGGYTF.

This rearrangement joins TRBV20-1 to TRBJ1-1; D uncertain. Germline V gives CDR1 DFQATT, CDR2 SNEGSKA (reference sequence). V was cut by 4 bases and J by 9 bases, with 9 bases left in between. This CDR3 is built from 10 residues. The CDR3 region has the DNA TGCAGTGCTACTCCAGGCCAAGCTTTCTTT. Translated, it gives CSATPGQAFF.

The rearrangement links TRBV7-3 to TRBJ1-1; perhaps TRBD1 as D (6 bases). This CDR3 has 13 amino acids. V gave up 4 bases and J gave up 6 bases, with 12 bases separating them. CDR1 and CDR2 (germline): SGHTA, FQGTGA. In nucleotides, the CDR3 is TGTGCCAGCAGCTCGGGGGCCCTGGCTGAAGCTTTCTTT. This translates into CASSSGALAEAFF.

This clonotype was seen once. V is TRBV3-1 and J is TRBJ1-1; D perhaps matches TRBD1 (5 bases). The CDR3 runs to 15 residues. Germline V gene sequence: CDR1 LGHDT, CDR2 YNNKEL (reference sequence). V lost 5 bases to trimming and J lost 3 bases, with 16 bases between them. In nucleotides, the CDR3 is TGTGCCAGCAGCAGGTGGGGCGGGAAAGACACTGAAGCTTTCTTT. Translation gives CASSRWGGKDTEAFF.

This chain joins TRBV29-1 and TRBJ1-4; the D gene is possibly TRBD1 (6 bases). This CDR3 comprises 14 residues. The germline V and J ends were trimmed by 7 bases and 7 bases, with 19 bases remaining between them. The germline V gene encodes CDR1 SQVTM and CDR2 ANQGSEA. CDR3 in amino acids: CSAGPRGGGEKLFF. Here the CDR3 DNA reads TGCAGCGCAGGTCCCAGGGGTGGGGGTGAAAAACTGTTTTTT.

Here the CDR3 DNA reads TGTGCCAGTAGTAGTCCCGGGACTAGGAATTGGCTGTACTTC. Translating gives CASSSPGTRNWLYF. The chain couples TRBV19 to TRBJ2-7; 8 bases map to TRBD2. The CDR3 is made up of 14 amino acids. Germline CDR1 is LNHDA and CDR2 is SQIVND (reference sequence). V shed 4 bases, J shed 12 bases, and the junction held 14 bases outside the gene matches.

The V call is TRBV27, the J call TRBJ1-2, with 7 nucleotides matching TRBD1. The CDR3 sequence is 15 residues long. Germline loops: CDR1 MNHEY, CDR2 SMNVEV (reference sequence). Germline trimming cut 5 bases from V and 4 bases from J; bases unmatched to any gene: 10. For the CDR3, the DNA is TGTGCCAGCAGTAGAACAGGGGAACGCGGCTATGGCTACACCTTC. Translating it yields CASSRTGERGYGYTF.

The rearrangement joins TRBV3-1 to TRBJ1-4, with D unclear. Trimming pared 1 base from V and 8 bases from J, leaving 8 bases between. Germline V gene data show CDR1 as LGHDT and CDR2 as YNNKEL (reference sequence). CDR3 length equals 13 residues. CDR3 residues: CASSQVTGEKLFF. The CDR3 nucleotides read TGTGCCAGCAGCCAAGTAACTGGGGAAAAACTGTTTTTT.